This T cell receptor (beta chain) is drawn from a study of T cells in Graves' hyperthyroidism and ophthalmopathy (dated 2019 in TCRdb). For the wider study: Peripheral blood was collected at initial diagnosis, before any treatment. The study also compared thyroid tissue and blood T-cell repertoires from roughly six Graves' hyperthyroidism patients. TCR Vbeta CDR3 sequencing of 140 or so peripheral blood samples (over 40 ophthalmopathy, 75 to 85 hyperthyroidism and roughly 17 progressor patients) is reported in the paper. A discovery cohort of roughly 100 patients, approximately 45 with Graves' ophthalmopathy and approximately 55 with stable Graves' hyperthyroidism, was used to find distinguishing TCR V-J signatures. The 75 to 100 discovery patients were divided at random into training and test sets in a 7:3 ratio. Once sampling was done, hyperthyroidism patients were given methimazole at a starting dose of 30 mg daily, whereas ophthalmopathy patients were given high-dose intravenous methylprednisolone. Prospective prediction of ophthalmopathy was tested in an independent validation cohort of fewer than 20 hyperthyroidism patients and some 17 patients who later progressed to ophthalmopathy.

Hyperthyroidism patients were aged 18 to 65 years and newly diagnosed, with disease duration of less than 2 months. Patients with uncontrolled infections, other autoimmune diseases, pregnancy or lactation were excluded. Diagnoses were established on the basis of clinical symptoms, serum thyroxine and TRAb, thyroid ultrasound, and orbital computed tomography. Blood from progressor patients was collected at the time of first diagnosis with hyperthyroidism, before any ophthalmopathy symptoms had appeared. PBMCs were isolated from approximately 10 ml of fresh peripheral blood by Ficoll-Paque density gradient centrifugation. Progressor patients were initially diagnosed with Graves' hyperthyroidism and developed ophthalmopathy during follow-up. Total RNA was extracted with Trizol reagent, and quality was checked on an Agilent 2100 Bioanalyzer. CDR1 DFQATT and CDR2 SNEGSKA are derived from the germline V gene (reference sequence). Inclusive of the bounding cysteine and phenylalanine, the CDR3 is 11 residues long. Here the CDR3 DNA is all that survives: 33 bases in frame from base 1. The germline ends are 6 bases apart after V is trimmed by 3 bases and J by 4 bases.

Beyond this particular receptor, the publication reports: Ophthalmopathy was separated from stable hyperthyroidism by a 13 V-J signature model, with over 85% sensitivity and 81% to 82% specificity obtained in cross-validation and 80%/75% obtained in testing. Sample size was not statistically predetermined, and investigators were not blinded to group allocation. Most expanded thyroid clonotypes (frequency above 0.001) were also found in blood, which suggests that blood repertoires may mirror thyroid immune responses. In validation, the model predicted progression to ophthalmopathy with roughly 70% sensitivity and 72.22% specificity, a median of approximately 6.7 months before onset.

This clonotype was detected only a few times. No antigen is known for it. Base quality data are lacking; no much larger clone is found one base away. The TCR beta CDR3 regions were amplified from RNA transcripts. For the first round of RT-PCR on the TCR CDR3, the HTBI primer set was used together with the Qiagen OneStep RT-PCR kit. The libraries were constructed in a second round of multiplex PCR and then size-selected and purified. The libraries were sequenced on an Illumina HiSeq2000 using paired-end 100 bp reads. The original pipeline was this. SOAPnuke was used to process the raw data, removing reads that contained adapters or uncalled bases, had a mean Phred below 15, or lacked an exact match to the constant primer or identifier. High-quality paired reads were merged using COPE v1.2.5, and each unique nucleotide sequence was defined as a clonotype. Clonotypes were aligned to IMGT TRBV, TRBD and TRBJ reference segments using MiTCR v1.1. Only V-J combinations with frequency above 0.0001, covering approximately 99% of repertoires, were analysed. The TCS score was defined as F50 (clonal expansion) divided by E x V (chaos), with BLOSUM62-based TCRdist calculated between CDR3 peptides within each V-J. Welch's t-statistics and random forest reduced around 520 V-J features to about 12, which were used in a naive Bayes classifier (R e1071). The public sequencing data were trimmed at Q25 with fastp and processed into clonotypes with MiXCR by TCRdb, which kept only in-frame beta chains. A single entry per CDR3 protein holds the most common genes and DNA from its merged rows. TCRdb's processing, not the study's, gives the V and J calls here. Within this sample are roughly 260,000 distinct CDR3 sequences, with just over 14% of them counted one time only. Approximately 12% of the sample rests with the top ten.

The specimen sequenced was blood. This sequence originates from a woman aged 40 to 50 with Graves' hyperthyroidism that later progressed to Graves' ophthalmopathy. The sequence links TRBV20-1 to TRBJ1-1; confidence is insufficient to name the D gene. This receptor carries the CDR3 CSARFPTEAFF. The DNA sequence is given as TGCAGTGCTAGGTTCCCCACTGAAGCTTTCTTT.